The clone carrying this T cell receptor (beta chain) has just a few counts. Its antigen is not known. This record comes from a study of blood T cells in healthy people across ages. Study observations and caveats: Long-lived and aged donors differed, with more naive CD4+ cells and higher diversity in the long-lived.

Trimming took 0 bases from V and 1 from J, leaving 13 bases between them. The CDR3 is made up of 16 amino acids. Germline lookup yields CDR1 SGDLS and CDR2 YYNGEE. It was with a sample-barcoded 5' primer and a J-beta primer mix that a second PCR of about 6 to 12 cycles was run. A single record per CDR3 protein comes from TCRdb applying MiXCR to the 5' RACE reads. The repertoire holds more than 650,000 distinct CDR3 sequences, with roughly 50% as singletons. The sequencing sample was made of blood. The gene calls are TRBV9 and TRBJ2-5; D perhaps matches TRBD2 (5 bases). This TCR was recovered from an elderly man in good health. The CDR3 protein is CASSVGQAEPQETQYF. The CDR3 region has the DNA TGTGCCAGCAGCGTAGGTCAAGCGGAGCCCCAAGAGACCCAGTACTTC.